This T cell receptor beta chain was observed in a study of regulatory T cells in long-lasting Graves disease (dated by TCRdb to about 2021). With respect to the entire study: Patients with newly diagnosed Graves' disease had been on antithyroid drugs for under 3 months. Peripheral blood TCR sequencing and RNA sequencing compared persistent Graves' disease patients with newly diagnosed Graves' disease patients. The study was conducted in China and was registered as a clinical trial. A total of about 33 samples were covered by TCR sequencing, comprising around 13 persistent and roughly 20 newly diagnosed Graves' disease patients. General study outcomes and caveats: The authors acknowledged the small sample size as a limitation that may reduce accuracy. Because the primary lesion, thyroid tissue, could not be accessed, the study looked at peripheral blood alone. Only the TCR beta chain was sequenced and analyzed. Compared with newly diagnosed patients, patients with persistent Graves' disease had lower TCR Shannon entropy and fewer highly expanded clones, which suggests clonal expansion. Patients with persistent disease shared more public clonotypes (around 2,500) than newly diagnosed patients did (more than 900). Preferential use of TRBV28, TRBJ1-2 and TRBJ2-5 was observed in persistent disease, whereas TRBV20-1 and TRBJ2-1 were favored in newly diagnosed disease.

About this clonotype itself: The antigen it recognizes is unknown. The sample holds no much larger clone one base away, and base qualities are not on file.

Explained via the paper, the time point label denotes: newly diagnosed GD, antithyroid drugs for less than 3 months. RNA was extracted from PBMCs in TRIzol for both TCR sequencing and RNA sequencing. The diagnosis of Graves' disease followed American Thyroid Association guidelines. Patients for the study were recruited at an endocrinology department in Xi'an, China. Each patient gave approximately 10 milliliters of peripheral blood, collected in an EDTA anticoagulant tube. Ficoll Paque Plus density gradient separation was used to isolate PBMCs, and no additional T cell sorting was done. An Agilent 2100 Bioanalyzer and agarose gel were used to check RNA quality, and a NanoDrop 2000 was used to measure RNA concentration. The method was multiplex PCR. Sequenced on an Illumina HiSeq 4000. iRepertoire HTBI primers and Arm-PCR amplification of CDR3 regions were used to construct TCR beta libraries. Gel purification was performed on PCR products prior to sequencing. Per the source publication's procedure: Across samples, some 62 TRBV and 13 to 15 TRBJ segments were identified and used for gene usage analysis of CDR3 amino acid clonotypes. Filtered high-quality paired reads were merged into contigs using COPE and FqMerger. BLAST was used to align contigs to the IMGT TRBV, TRBD and TRBJ reference genes, and CDR3 was defined following IMGT. Any clonotype with a frequency above 0.1% was counted as a highly expanded clone. Repertoire diversity was measured by Shannon entropy, and V-J evenness by the Gini coefficient. A clonotype found in more than one individual was treated as public. The public sequencing data were trimmed at Q25 with fastp and processed into clonotypes with MiXCR by TCRdb, which kept only in-frame beta chains. Each CDR3 protein gets just one entry, which takes the most common genes and DNA from the rows behind it. The V and J calls, along with clone size, are taken from TCRdb and not from the paper's own processing. This sample comprises 380,000 or so distinct CDR3 sequences, around 16% of them detected only once. The biggest ten clones account for roughly a fifth of the sample.

The germline V gene yields SGHDN for CDR1 and FVKESK for CDR2. The CDR3 contains 20 residues, cysteine and phenylalanine counted. Only CDR3 DNA remains: 60 bases, in frame from the first base. V lost 2 bases and J lost 3 bases, and the count of bases not matched to a germline gene is 16. The data also belong to a second study, concerning T cells in Graves' hyperthyroidism and ophthalmopathy. According to the second study: A patient counted as having stable Graves' hyperthyroidism if no progression to ophthalmopathy occurred over 18 months of follow-up. The hyperthyroidism patients were between 18 and 65 years old and newly diagnosed, with a disease duration of less than 2 months. Exclusion was applied to patients with uncontrolled infections, other autoimmune diseases, pregnancy or lactation. Diagnoses relied on clinical symptoms, serum thyroxine and TRAb, thyroid ultrasound and orbital computed tomography. The TCR CDR3 was subjected to a first round of RT-PCR using the HTBI primer set and the Qiagen OneStep RT-PCR kit. Most expanded thyroid clonotypes (frequency above 0.001) were also detected in blood, suggesting blood repertoires may reflect thyroid immune responses. Ophthalmopathy was separated from stable hyperthyroidism by a 13 V-J signature model, with around 90% sensitivity and approximately 81% specificity obtained in cross-validation and 80%/75% obtained in testing. During validation, the model predicted progression to ophthalmopathy a median of roughly six months ahead of onset, with roughly 65% sensitivity and about 72% specificity. TCR V-J signatures able to tell the groups apart were searched for in a discovery cohort of some 100 patients, of whom fewer than 45 had Graves' ophthalmopathy and about 60 had stable Graves' hyperthyroidism. Prospective prediction of ophthalmopathy was tested in an independent validation cohort of fewer than 20 hyperthyroidism patients and some 17 patients who later progressed to ophthalmopathy. The 80 to 100 discovery patients were randomly divided into training and test sets at a 7:3 ratio. The study also compared thyroid tissue and blood T-cell repertoires from several Graves' hyperthyroidism patients. Once sampling was done, hyperthyroidism patients were given methimazole at a starting dose of 30 mg daily, whereas ophthalmopathy patients were given high-dose intravenous methylprednisolone. The libraries were constructed in a second round of multiplex PCR and then size-selected and purified. The libraries were sequenced on an Illumina HiSeq2000 using paired-end 100 bp reads. Raw data were processed with SOAPnuke, discarding reads with adapters, uncalled bases, mean Phred below 15, or no exact constant-primer or identifier match. COPE v1.2.5 was used to merge high-quality paired reads, and clonotypes were defined as unique nucleotide sequences. Clonotypes were aligned to IMGT TRBV, TRBD and TRBJ reference segments using MiTCR v1.1. Analysis was restricted to V-J combinations with a frequency above 0.0001, which covered just over 98% of repertoires. The TCS score was defined as F50 (clonal expansion) divided by E x V (chaos), with BLOSUM62-based TCRdist calculated between CDR3 peptides within each V-J. Welch's t-statistics and random forest reduced just over 500 V-J features to about 13, which were used in a naive Bayes classifier (R e1071). No statistical method was used to fix the sample size in advance, and group allocation was not hidden from the investigators. The paper describes TCR Vbeta CDR3 sequencing of 140 or so peripheral blood samples, made up of 40 to 45 ophthalmopathy patients, some 76 hyperthyroidism patients and 17 progressor patients.

This clonotype originated in a woman between 18 and 29 years old with Graves disease. Donor details come from another sample of the same person, matched by shared clones. Recombination connected TRBV14 to TRBJ2-3, and TRBD2 matches 11 of the central bases. This sample comprised peripheral blood mononuclear cells (PBMCs), obtained at new diagnosis, from a patient treated with antithyroid drugs. The base sequence is TGTGCCAGCAGCCAATTCCGTGGCCTAGCGGGAGGAATGGGGACAGATACGCAGTATTTT. Its protein is CASSQFRGLAGGMGTDTQYF.